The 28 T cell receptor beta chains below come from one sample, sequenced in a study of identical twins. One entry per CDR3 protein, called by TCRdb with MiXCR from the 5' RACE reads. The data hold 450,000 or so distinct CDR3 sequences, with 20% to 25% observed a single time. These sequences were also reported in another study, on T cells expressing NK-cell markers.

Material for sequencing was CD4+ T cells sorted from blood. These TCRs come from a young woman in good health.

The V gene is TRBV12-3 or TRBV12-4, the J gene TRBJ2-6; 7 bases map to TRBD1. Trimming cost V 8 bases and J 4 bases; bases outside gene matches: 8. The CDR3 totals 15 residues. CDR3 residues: CASVDRISGANVLTF. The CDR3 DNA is TGTGCCAGCGTGGACAGGATATCCGGGGCCAACGTCCTGACTTTC.

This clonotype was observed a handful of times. CDR3 protein: CASSLVRLDLSSGELFF. CDR3 in DNA: TGTGCCAGCAGCTTAGTGAGACTAGATTTATCGTCCGGGGAGCTGTTTTTT. The gene calls are TRBV7-8 and TRBJ2-2, with a possible D match to TRBD2 (6 bases). Germline-derived CDR1 and CDR2 are SGHVS and FQNEAQ. CDR3 length: 17 amino acids. V was clipped by 1 base and J by 6 bases, with 18 bases between them.

The CDR3 DNA reads TGTGCCAGCAGCGGGGAGGGGTATTTCTCCTACAATGAGCAGTTCTTC. Residues: CASSGEGYFSYNEQFF. This rearrangement joins TRBV7-8 to TRBJ2-1, with 7 bases fitting TRBD2. The CDR3 covers 16 residues. The trim removed 5 bases at V and 0 bases at J, leaving 7 bases unmatched. Germline lookup yields CDR1 SGHVS and CDR2 FQNEAQ. Based on the CDR3 plus reference TRBV7-8 and TRBJ2-1, the full variable domain is GAGVSQSPRYKVAKRGQDVALRCDPISGHVSLFWYQQALGQGPEFLTYFQNEAQLDKSGLPSDRFFAERPEGSVSTLKIQRTQQEDSAVYLCASSGEGYFSYNEQFFGPGTRLTVL.

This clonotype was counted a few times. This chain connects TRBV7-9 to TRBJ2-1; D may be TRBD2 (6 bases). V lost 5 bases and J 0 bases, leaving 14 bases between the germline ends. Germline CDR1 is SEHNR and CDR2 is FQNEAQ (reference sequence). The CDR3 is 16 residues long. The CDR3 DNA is TGTGCCAGCAGCAACCGGGAGCCGAGCTCCTACAATGAGCAGTTCTTC. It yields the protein CASSNREPSSYNEQFF.

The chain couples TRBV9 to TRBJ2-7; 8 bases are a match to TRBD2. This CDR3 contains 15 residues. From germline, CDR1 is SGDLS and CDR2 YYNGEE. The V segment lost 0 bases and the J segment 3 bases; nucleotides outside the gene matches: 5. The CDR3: CASSVGQRGLYEQYF. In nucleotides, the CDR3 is TGTGCCAGCAGCGTAGGCCAGCGGGGGCTCTACGAGCAGTACTTC.

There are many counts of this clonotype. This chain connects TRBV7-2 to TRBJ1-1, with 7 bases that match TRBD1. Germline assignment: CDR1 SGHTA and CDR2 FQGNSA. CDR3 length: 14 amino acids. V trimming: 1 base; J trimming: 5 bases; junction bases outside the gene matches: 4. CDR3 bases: TGTGCCAGCAGCTTAGTTCCAGGGGGGACTGAAGCTTTCTTT. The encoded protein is CASSLVPGGTEAFF.

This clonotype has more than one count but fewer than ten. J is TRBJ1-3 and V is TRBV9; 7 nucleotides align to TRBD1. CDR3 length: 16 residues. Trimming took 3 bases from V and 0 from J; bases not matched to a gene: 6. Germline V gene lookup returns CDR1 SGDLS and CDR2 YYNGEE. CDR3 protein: CASSGGTANSGNTIYF. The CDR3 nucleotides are TGTGCCAGCAGCGGCGGGACAGCCAACTCTGGAAACACCATATATTTT. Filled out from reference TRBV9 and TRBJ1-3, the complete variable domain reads DSGVTQTPKHLITATGQRVTLRCSPRSGDLSVYWYQQSLDQGLQFLIQYYNGEERAKGNILERFSAQQFPDLHSELNLSSLELGDSALYFCASSGGTANSGNTIYFGEGSWLTVV.

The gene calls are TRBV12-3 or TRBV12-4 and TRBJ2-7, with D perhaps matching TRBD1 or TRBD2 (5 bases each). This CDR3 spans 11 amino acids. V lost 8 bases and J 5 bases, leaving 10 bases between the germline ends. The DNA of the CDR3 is TGTGCCAGCGGTGTGGGGGACGAGCAGTACTTC. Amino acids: CASGVGDEQYF.

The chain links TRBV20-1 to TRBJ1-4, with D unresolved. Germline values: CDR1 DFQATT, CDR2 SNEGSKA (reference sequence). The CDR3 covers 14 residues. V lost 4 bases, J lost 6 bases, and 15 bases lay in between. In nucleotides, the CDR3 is TGCAGTGCTAACCCGGATCAGTCGCATGAAAAACTGTTTTTT. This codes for CSANPDQSHEKLFF.

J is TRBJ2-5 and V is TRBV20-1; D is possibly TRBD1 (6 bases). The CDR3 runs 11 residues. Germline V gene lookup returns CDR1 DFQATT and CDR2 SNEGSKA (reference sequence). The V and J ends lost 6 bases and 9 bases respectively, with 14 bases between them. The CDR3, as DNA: TGCAGTGCCGGGGAGTGGACAGCCCAGTACTTC. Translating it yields CSAGEWTAQYF.

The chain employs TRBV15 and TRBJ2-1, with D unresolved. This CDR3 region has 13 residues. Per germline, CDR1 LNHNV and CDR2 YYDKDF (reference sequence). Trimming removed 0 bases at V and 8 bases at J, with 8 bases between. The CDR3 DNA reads TGTGCCACCAGCAGAGATTCGAGGCATGAGCAGTTCTTC. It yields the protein CATSRDSRHEQFF.

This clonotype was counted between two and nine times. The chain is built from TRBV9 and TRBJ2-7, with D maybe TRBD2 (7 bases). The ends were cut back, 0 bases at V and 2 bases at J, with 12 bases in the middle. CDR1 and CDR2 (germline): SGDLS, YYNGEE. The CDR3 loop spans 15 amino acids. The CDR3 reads CASSVDVGGPYEQYF. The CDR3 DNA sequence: TGTGCCAGCAGCGTAGACGTGGGGGGGCCCTACGAGCAGTACTTC. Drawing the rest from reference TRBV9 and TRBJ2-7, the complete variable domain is DSGVTQTPKHLITATGQRVTLRCSPRSGDLSVYWYQQSLDQGLQFLIQYYNGEERAKGNILERFSAQQFPDLHSELNLSSLELGDSALYFCASSVDVGGPYEQYFGPGTRLTVT.

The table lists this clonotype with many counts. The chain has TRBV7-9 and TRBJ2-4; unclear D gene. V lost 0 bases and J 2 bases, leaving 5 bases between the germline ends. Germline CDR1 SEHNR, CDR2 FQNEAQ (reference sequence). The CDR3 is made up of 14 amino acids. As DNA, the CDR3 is TGTGCCAGCAGCTTAGCAGGGACCAAAAACATTCAGTACTTC. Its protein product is CASSLAGTKNIQYF.

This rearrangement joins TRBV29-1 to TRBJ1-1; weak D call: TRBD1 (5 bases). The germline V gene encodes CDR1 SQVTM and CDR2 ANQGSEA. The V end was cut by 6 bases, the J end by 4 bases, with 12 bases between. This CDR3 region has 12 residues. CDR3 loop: CSVGQGRTEAFF. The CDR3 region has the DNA TGCAGCGTCGGTCAGGGTCGCACTGAAGCTTTCTTT.

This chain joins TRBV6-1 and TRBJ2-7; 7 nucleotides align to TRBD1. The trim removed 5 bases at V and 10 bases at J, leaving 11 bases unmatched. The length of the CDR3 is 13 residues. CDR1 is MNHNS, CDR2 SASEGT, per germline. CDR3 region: CASSPVLGQSQYF. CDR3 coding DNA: TGTGCCAGCAGTCCCGTTTTGGGACAGTCTCAGTACTTC.

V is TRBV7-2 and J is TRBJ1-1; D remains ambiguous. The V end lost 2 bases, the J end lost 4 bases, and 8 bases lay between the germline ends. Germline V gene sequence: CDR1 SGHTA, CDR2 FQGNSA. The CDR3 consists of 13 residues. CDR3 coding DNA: TGTGCCAGCAGCTTACTCATGAGCACTGAAGCTTTCTTT. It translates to CASSLLMSTEAFF.

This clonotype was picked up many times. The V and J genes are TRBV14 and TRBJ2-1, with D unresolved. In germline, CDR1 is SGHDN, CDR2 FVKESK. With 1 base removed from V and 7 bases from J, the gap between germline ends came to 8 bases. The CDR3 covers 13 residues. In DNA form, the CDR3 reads TGTGCCAGCAGCCAAGGGCTACGGAATGAGCAGTTCTTC. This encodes CASSQGLRNEQFF.

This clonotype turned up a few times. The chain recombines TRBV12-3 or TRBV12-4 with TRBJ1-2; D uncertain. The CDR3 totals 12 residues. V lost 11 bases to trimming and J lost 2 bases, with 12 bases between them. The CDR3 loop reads CALRRVNYGYTF. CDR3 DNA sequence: TGTGCCTTGAGGAGGGTGAACTATGGCTACACCTTC.

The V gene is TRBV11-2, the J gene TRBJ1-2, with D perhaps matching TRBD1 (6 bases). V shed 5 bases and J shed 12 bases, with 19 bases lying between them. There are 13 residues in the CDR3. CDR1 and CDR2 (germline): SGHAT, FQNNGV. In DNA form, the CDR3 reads TGTGCCAGCAGCCCGTCCAGGGGTGTTAGCCACACCTTC. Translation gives CASSPSRGVSHTF.

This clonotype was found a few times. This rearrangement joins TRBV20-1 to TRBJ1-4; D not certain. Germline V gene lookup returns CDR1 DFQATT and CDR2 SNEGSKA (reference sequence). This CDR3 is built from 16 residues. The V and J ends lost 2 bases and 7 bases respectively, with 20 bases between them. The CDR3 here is CSARLSLRVGAEKLFF. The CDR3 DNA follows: TGCAGTGCTAGATTGTCTCTTAGGGTCGGCGCTGAAAAACTGTTTTTT.

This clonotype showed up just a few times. The chain's CDR3 is CASSQAARSYGYTF. CDR3 coding DNA: TGTGCCAGCAGTCAGGCGGCAAGGAGCTATGGCTACACCTTC. The J gene is TRBJ1-2, the V gene TRBV6-1; D uncertain. The germline gives CDR1 MNHNS, CDR2 SASEGT. The CDR3 is 14 residues long. The V and J ends lost 5 bases and 4 bases respectively, with 14 bases between them.

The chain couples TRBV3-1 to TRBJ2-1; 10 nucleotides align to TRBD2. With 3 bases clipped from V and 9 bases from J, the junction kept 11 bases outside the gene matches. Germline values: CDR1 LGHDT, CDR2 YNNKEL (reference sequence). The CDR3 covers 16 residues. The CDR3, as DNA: TGTGCCAGCAGCCAGAGGATGCTAGCGGGAGTCATTGAGCAGTTCTTC. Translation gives CASSQRMLAGVIEQFF.

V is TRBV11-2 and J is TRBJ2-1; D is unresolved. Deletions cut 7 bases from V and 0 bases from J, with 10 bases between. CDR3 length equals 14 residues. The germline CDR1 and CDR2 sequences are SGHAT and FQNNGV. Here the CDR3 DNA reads TGTGCCAGCACCCCCTTGGGCTCCTACAATGAGCAGTTCTTC. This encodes CASTPLGSYNEQFF.

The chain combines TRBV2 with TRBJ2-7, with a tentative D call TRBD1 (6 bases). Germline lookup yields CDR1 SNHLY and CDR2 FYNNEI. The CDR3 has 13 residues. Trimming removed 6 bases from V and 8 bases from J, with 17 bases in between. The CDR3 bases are TGTGCCAGCAGGGACTTATTACAGGGAAAGCAGTACTTC. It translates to CASRDLLQGKQYF.

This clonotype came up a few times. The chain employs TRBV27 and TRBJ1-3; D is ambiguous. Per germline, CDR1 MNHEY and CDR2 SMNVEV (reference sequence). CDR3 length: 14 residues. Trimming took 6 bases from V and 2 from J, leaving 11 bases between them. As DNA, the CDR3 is TGTGCCAGCAGGTCACCCGGGGCTGGAAACACCATATATTTT. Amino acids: CASRSPGAGNTIYF.

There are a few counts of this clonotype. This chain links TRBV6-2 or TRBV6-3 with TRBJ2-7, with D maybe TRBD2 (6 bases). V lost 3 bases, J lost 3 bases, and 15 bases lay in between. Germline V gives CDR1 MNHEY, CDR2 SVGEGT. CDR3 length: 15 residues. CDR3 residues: CASSYMGLKNYEQYF. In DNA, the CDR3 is TGTGCCAGCAGTTATATGGGACTTAAGAACTACGAGCAGTACTTC.

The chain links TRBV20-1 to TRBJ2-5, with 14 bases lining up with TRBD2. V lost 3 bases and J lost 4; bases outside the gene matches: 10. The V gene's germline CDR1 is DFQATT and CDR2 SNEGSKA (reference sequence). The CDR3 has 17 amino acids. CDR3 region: CSASVTSGRDLAETQYF. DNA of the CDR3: TGCAGTGCTAGTGTGACTAGCGGGAGGGATTTGGCAGAGACCCAGTACTTC.

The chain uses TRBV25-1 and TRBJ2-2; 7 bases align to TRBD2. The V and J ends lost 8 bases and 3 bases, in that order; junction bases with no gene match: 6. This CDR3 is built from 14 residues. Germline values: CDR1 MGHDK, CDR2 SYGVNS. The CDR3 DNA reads TGTGCCAGCCCTCGGGGAGGGTACACCGGGGAGCTGTTTTTT. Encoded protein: CASPRGGYTGELFF.